A selection of T cell receptor beta chains follows, all from one sample in a study of control samples from healthy donors and cancer patients. Measured with immunoSEQ multiplex PCR; TCRdb has only the in-frame clones, and not every one. The sample lists around 150,000 clones, 70% to 90% seen once, with about 11% in the top ten. The sample taken for sequencing was blood. The receptors stem from a man aged 25-40 years in good health. Both conserved end residues are part of each CDR3. D genes are given only for firm matches. Where a row states a size, it is once, few, many or the class of an expanded clone; other rows omit it.

DNA	CDR3	V	J	size	D
TGTGCCAGCAGTAAAGGAGGGCAGTCTCTTTCTGAAGCTTTCTTT	CASSKGGQSLSEAFF	TRBV2	TRBJ1-1	-	-
TGTGCCAGCAGTCAGCTCCTAGCGAACACAGATACGCAGTATTTT	CASSQLLANTDTQYF	TRBV7-2	TRBJ2-3	once	-
TGCGCCAGCAGCCAAGACTCTCTAGCGCCCATGGAGTATTCAGATACGCAGTATTTT	CASSQDSLAPMEYSDTQYF	TRBV4-3	TRBJ2-3	-	-
TGTGCCATCACTCCGGGGAGCTCCTACAATGAGCAGTTCTTC	CAITPGSSYNEQFF	TRBV10-3	TRBJ2-1	few	-
TGCAGCGTTGTAAGGGCCGGTGGGGTAGCGAACACTGAAGCTTTCTTT	CSVVRAGGVANTEAFF	TRBV29-1	TRBJ1-1	-	-
TGTGCCAGCAGCTCCCGGCAGGGAGACACTGAAGCTTTCTTT	CASSSRQGDTEAFF	TRBV7-9	TRBJ1-1	-	-
TGTGCCAGCAACGCACAGGGGAGCGTGAACACTGAAGCTTTCTTT	CASNAQGSVNTEAFF	TRBV2	TRBJ1-1	-	TRBD1
TGTGCCAGCCTCCTCGGGCCTGTCTCTGGAAACACCATATATTTT	CASLLGPVSGNTIYF	TRBV2	TRBJ1-3	-	-
TGTGCCAGCAGTGAGGGGGCCAATCAGCCCCAGCATTTT	CASSEGANQPQHF	TRBV2	TRBJ1-5	-	-
TGTGCCAGCAGCTTGGGAAGCGGTACCAATGAGCAGTTCTTC	CASSLGSGTNEQFF	TRBV7-2	TRBJ2-1	-	-
TGTGCCAGCAGCTCCCGGGACGGGAGGGAAAAACTGTTTTTT	CASSSRDGREKLFF	TRBV7-9	TRBJ1-4	-	-
TGTGCCATCAGTGAGTCGGGACAGGGATCGGTTTGGTCACCCCTCCACTTT	CAISESGQGSVWSPLHF	TRBV10-3	TRBJ1-6	-	TRBD1
TGTGCCAGCAGTTCGACAGTAATGAACACTGAAGCTTTCTTT	CASSSTVMNTEAFF	TRBV6-2/TRBV6-3	TRBJ1-1	-	-
TGTGCCAGCAGCGTAGTTGCCAGCGGGGCCAATGAGCAGTTCTTC	CASSVVASGANEQFF	TRBV9	TRBJ2-1	-	TRBD2
TGTGCCAGTACTTATAGGGGGGGCTCTAATCAGCCCCAGCATTTT	CASTYRGGSNQPQHF	TRBV19	TRBJ1-5	-	-
TGTGCCAGCAGCGAAGGGGAAACTGAAGCTTTCTTT	CASSEGETEAFF	TRBV12-3/TRBV12-4	TRBJ1-1	-	-
TGTGCCACCAGCAGAGATGCCGCAGGGGGATCTTCACCCCTCCACTTT	CATSRDAAGGSSPLHF	TRBV15	TRBJ1-6	-	TRBD1
TGTGCCAGCAGTTTAAGGGACGGCTCGGGGGAGCAGTACTTC	CASSLRDGSGEQYF	TRBV27	TRBJ2-7	once	-
TGTGCCAGCAGCCAAGAGGCAGGGGGTCTAAGGTACGAGCAGTACTTC	CASSQEAGGLRYEQYF	TRBV4-2	TRBJ2-7	-	TRBD1
TGTGCCAGCAGCTTAAGCGGGAGACAGACCCAGTACTTC	CASSLSGRQTQYF	TRBV7-8	TRBJ2-5	-	TRBD2
TGTGCCAGTAGGGACAGGGGAAATCAGCCCCAGCATTTT	CASRDRGNQPQHF	TRBV19	TRBJ1-5	few	TRBD1
TGTGCCAGCAGCTTAGATTTCTCTGCGCCCCTCCACTTT	CASSLDFSAPLHF	TRBV11-3	TRBJ1-6	-	-
TGTGCCAGCAGTTTGTATAGAGGTTCCTACAATGAGCAGTTCTTC	CASSLYRGSYNEQFF	TRBV28	TRBJ2-1	-	-
TGTGCCAGCAGGGGAACCGGGGAGCTGTTTTTT	CASRGTGELFF	TRBV6-6	TRBJ2-2	-	-
TGTGCCAGCAGCACGGACAGAACTGAAGCTTTCTTT	CASSTDRTEAFF	TRBV11-2	TRBJ1-1	-	-
TGTGCCAGCAGCCCTGACCCGAGGGAGACCCAGTACTTC	CASSPDPRETQYF	TRBV7-8	TRBJ2-5	few	-
TGCAGTGCTCGCCGACCCTACGAGCAGTACTTC	CSARRPYEQYF	TRBV20-1	TRBJ2-7	-	-
TGTGCCACCAGTTTTTTGTCCAGTAGCGCACAAGAGAGGAAGAGGGAGACCCAGTACTTC	CATSFLSSSAQERKRETQYF	TRBV15	TRBJ2-5	-	-
TGTGCCAGCAGCTCGGGGCAAGACAGACTTACTAATGAAAAACTGTTTTTT	CASSSGQDRLTNEKLFF	TRBV5-4	TRBJ1-4	-	-
TGTGCCAGCAGCCTCGGCGGGACCATGAACACTGAAGCTTTCTTT	CASSLGGTMNTEAFF	TRBV28	TRBJ1-1	-	-
TGTGCCAGCGGGACAGGAGCTAACTATGGCTACACCTTC	CASGTGANYGYTF	TRBV28	TRBJ1-2	-	TRBD1
TGTGTCAGAAGCATATTAACCGGGACTATCTCCTACGAGCAGTACTTC	CVRSILTGTISYEQYF	TRBV7-5	TRBJ2-7	-	-
TGCGCCAGCAGCTTGGGACAGATATACAATGAGCAGTTCTTC	CASSLGQIYNEQFF	TRBV5-1	TRBJ2-1	-	-
TGTGCCAGCTCAGGGACAGGGGGCGCAGATACGCAGTATTTT	CASSGTGGADTQYF	TRBV2	TRBJ2-3	-	TRBD1
TGTGCCAGCAGCTTAGCGGGACGGACTTCTGGAAACACCATATATTTT	CASSLAGRTSGNTIYF	TRBV7-9	TRBJ1-3	-	-
TGTGCCAGCAGCGTAGAAAGGGGCCAGAGCACTGAAGCTTTCTTT	CASSVERGQSTEAFF	TRBV9	TRBJ1-1	-	-
TGTGCCAGCAGTTATCAACAGGGAATTGAAGCTTTCTTT	CASSYQQGIEAFF	TRBV6-5	TRBJ1-1	-	-
TGTGCCAGCAGCTTGTACGGACAGGGAAACACCATATATTTT	CASSLYGQGNTIYF	TRBV5-8	TRBJ1-3	-	-